A single sample is the source of the 26 T cell receptor beta chains below, sequenced in a study of blood T cell repertoires in COVID-19. The method was immunoSEQ multiplex PCR; TCRdb's version includes in-frame clones alone and lacks a portion of them. Of around 100,000 clones listed, 89% are singletons. Source material: peripheral blood. The source is a man between 45 and 60 years old with COVID-19, enrolled during active disease.

The rearrangement uses TRBV19 and TRBJ1-5; D gene unclear. V lost 6 bases and J 0 bases, leaving 15 bases between the germline ends. CDR3 length: 16 amino acids. Germline CDR1 is LNHDA and CDR2 is SQIVND (reference sequence). Here the CDR3 DNA reads TGTGCCAGTAGCCGAACACCGGGATCTAGCAATCAGCCCCAGCATTTT. Amino acids: CASSRTPGSSNQPQHF.

This clone was detected once. The CDR3 here is CASSSLSVSYNEQFF. CDR3 DNA sequence: TGTGCCAGCAGCTCCCTGAGTGTGTCCTACAATGAGCAGTTCTTC. The chain recombines TRBV7-9 with TRBJ2-1; D not certain. The germline gives CDR1 SEHNR, CDR2 FQNEAQ (reference sequence). The CDR3 contains 15 residues. Trimming shortened V by 4 bases and J by 1 base, and 11 bases separated the two germline ends. Looking up the rest from reference TRBV7-9 and TRBJ2-1 gives the full variable domain: DTGVSQNPRHKITKRGQNVTFRCDPISEHNRLYWYRQTLGQGPEFLTYFQNEAQLEKSRLLSDRFSAERPKGSFSTLEIQRTEQGDSAMYLCASSSLSVSYNEQFFGPGTRLTVL.

This rearrangement joins TRBV7-2 to TRBJ2-6; no clear D. With 6 bases removed from V and 2 bases from J, the gap between germline ends came to 5 bases. CDR3 size: 13 residues. Germline CDR1 reads SGHTA; CDR2 reads FQGNSA. The CDR3 here is CASRVAGANVLTF. The CDR3 region has the DNA TGTGCCAGCAGAGTAGCTGGGGCCAACGTCCTGACTTTC.

The chain carries TRBV7-9 and TRBJ1-2; D uncertain. Deletions cut 1 base from V and 8 bases from J, with 17 bases between. Looked up from germline, CDR1 is SEHNR and CDR2 is FQNEAQ (reference sequence). The length of the CDR3 is 15 residues. CDR3 nucleotides: TGTGCCAGCAGCTTAGGCAGCGGGCCCCCTTCCGGCTACACCTTC. It specifies CASSLGSGPPSGYTF.

The CDR3 sequence is CASSARRGRETQYF. The CDR3 DNA reads TGTGCCAGCAGCGCGCGGAGGGGCCGAGAGACCCAGTACTTC. The chain carries TRBV7-6 and TRBJ2-5, with a possible D match to TRBD2 (6 bases). The CDR3 consists of 14 residues. The germline CDR1 and CDR2 sequences are SGHVS and FNYEAQ. Trimming stripped 5 bases from V and 4 bases from J, with 14 bases between.

J is TRBJ2-3 and V is TRBV28; TRBD1 agrees at 7 bases. This CDR3 contains 18 residues. Germline V gene data show CDR1 as MDHEN and CDR2 as SYDVKM. Trimming cost V 1 base and J 0 bases; bases outside gene matches: 10. The CDR3 spells CASSLSATGYSSTDTQYF. The CDR3 DNA sequence: TGTGCCAGCAGTTTATCTGCGACAGGGTATTCTAGCACAGATACGCAGTATTTT.

The CDR3 DNA sequence: TGTGCCAGCACCCCCGGGCGGGGATACACAGATACGCAGTATTTT. This codes for CASTPGRGYTDTQYF. The rearrangement joins TRBV9 to TRBJ2-3; the D gene is possibly TRBD2 (6 bases). V gave up 6 bases and J gave up 2 bases, with 16 bases separating them. Germline lookup yields CDR1 SGDLS and CDR2 YYNGEE. The CDR3 contains 15 residues.

The V gene is TRBV9, the J gene TRBJ1-2, with D tentatively TRBD1 (5 bases). V was clipped by 0 bases and J by 7 bases, with 22 bases between them. The germline V gene has CDR1 SGDLS and CDR2 YYNGEE. The CDR3 sequence is 17 residues long. CDR3 sequence reads: CASSVGVGTSYGGGYTF. The CDR3 bases are TGTGCCAGCAGCGTAGGTGTAGGGACTTCTTACGGGGGTGGCTACACCTTC.

Only a few counts were recorded for this clone. The chain is built from TRBV12-3 or TRBV12-4 and TRBJ2-1; D unresolved. CDR3 length: 12 amino acids. Trimming pared 3 bases from V and 7 bases from J, leaving 7 bases between. The CDR3 here is CASSFHTNEQFF. The CDR3 bases are TGTGCCAGCAGTTTTCATACTAATGAGCAGTTCTTC.

V usage is TRBV20-1 and J usage is TRBJ2-3, with D maybe TRBD2 (7 bases). There are 16 residues in the CDR3. Germline assignment: CDR1 DFQATT and CDR2 SNEGSKA (reference sequence). Trimming left V 3 bases short and J 0 bases short, with 16 bases between. This chain's CDR3 is CSASGAGAGSTDTQYF. The CDR3 DNA sequence: TGCAGTGCTAGTGGCGCGGGGGCCGGTAGCACAGATACGCAGTATTTT.

The chain carries TRBV14 and TRBJ2-5; 10 bases are shared with TRBD2. There are 16 residues in the CDR3. V lost 1 base, J lost 4 bases, and 6 bases stayed unmatched. In germline, CDR1 is SGHDN, CDR2 FVKESK. The CDR3 DNA reads as TGTGCCAGCAGCCAAGGGACTAGCGGCTTAGGAGAGACCCAGTACTTC. It encodes CASSQGTSGLGETQYF.

The rearrangement links TRBV7-9 to TRBJ1-2, with a weak D call TRBD1 (5 bases). The CDR3 length is 13 residues. Germline CDR1 reads SEHNR; CDR2 reads FQNEAQ (reference sequence). The V gene lost 0 bases and the J gene lost 3 bases, with 5 bases spanning the gap. This chain's CDR3 is CASSLAGDYGYTF. The DNA of the CDR3 is TGTGCCAGCAGCTTAGCAGGGGACTATGGCTACACCTTC.

The J gene is TRBJ2-7, the V gene TRBV6-2 or TRBV6-3; no firm D call. The CDR3 runs 14 residues. V shed 2 bases and J shed 0 bases, with 8 bases lying between them. Germline assignment: CDR1 MNHEY and CDR2 SVGEGT. The CDR3 region is CASSYAQASYEQYF. Written as DNA, the CDR3 is TGTGCCAGCAGTTACGCTCAGGCCTCCTACGAGCAGTACTTC.

The chain carries TRBV23-1 and TRBJ1-1, with TRBD1 identical over 7 bases. TRBV23-1 is noted as an ORF with a role that remains uncertain. The CDR3 covers 16 residues. The V segment lost 6 bases and the J segment 3 bases; nucleotides outside the gene matches: 13. In DNA, the CDR3 is TGCGCCAGCAGCTATTATAAGGGACAGCTCCACACTGAAGCTTTCTTT. This encodes CASSYYKGQLHTEAFF.

This chain connects TRBV7-2 to TRBJ2-7; 10 bases map to TRBD1. CDR1 is SGHTA, CDR2 FQGNSA, per germline. The V segment lost 3 bases and the J segment 4 bases; nucleotides outside the gene matches: 6. This CDR3 region has 15 residues. The CDR3 sequence: CASSLGQGFLYEQYF. CDR3 sequence (DNA): TGTGCCAGCAGCTTGGGACAGGGGTTTTTGTACGAGCAGTACTTC.

This chain uses TRBV12-5 with TRBJ2-1; 8 nucleotides match TRBD2. The CDR3 has 16 amino acids. Germline CDR1 and CDR2: LGHNT and FRNRAP. The V gene end was trimmed by 2 bases and the J gene end by 10 bases; junction bases not matched to a gene: 13. CDR3 nucleotides: TGTGCTAGTGGTTTGTGTGTTGCGGGGGGTTGTGGGGAGCAGTTCTTC. The encoded protein is CASGLCVAGGCGEQFF.

V usage is TRBV2 and J usage is TRBJ2-3, with D possibly TRBD2 on 5 matching bases. Between the trimmed V and J ends, which lost 7 bases and 5 bases, there was a span of 16 bases. This CDR3 has 14 amino acids. CDR1 and CDR2 from the germline V gene are SNHLY and FYNNEI. The CDR3 reads CASMKGVFGDTQYF. DNA of the CDR3: TGTGCCAGCATGAAGGGAGTGTTTGGAGATACGCAGTATTTT.

V and J are TRBV5-1 and TRBJ1-3; D not certain. Looked up from germline, CDR1 is SGHRS and CDR2 is YFSETQ. V was trimmed by 0 bases and J by 0 bases, leaving 7 bases between them. This CDR3 has 15 amino acids. The CDR3 nucleotides read TGCGCCAGCAGCTTGGATTTAATCTCTGGAAACACCATATATTTT. Translation gives CASSLDLISGNTIYF.

The rearrangement joins TRBV19 to TRBJ1-1; TRBD1 is a possible D gene (5 bases). The length of the CDR3 is 16 residues. Germline values: CDR1 LNHDA, CDR2 SQIVND (reference sequence). V gave up 7 bases and J gave up 1 base, with 19 bases separating them. The chain's CDR3 is CASTSWEGRRNTEAFF. CDR3 sequence (DNA): TGTGCCAGTACATCTTGGGAGGGGCGGAGGAACACTGAAGCTTTCTTT.

The rearrangement links TRBV6-5 to TRBJ1-4; D is undetermined. Trimming shortened V by 5 bases and J by 8 bases, and 18 bases separated the two germline ends. The CDR3 totals 15 residues. Germline V gene sequence: CDR1 MNHEY, CDR2 SVGAGI. CDR3 in amino acids: CASSPGEGAREKLFF. In nucleotides, the CDR3 is TGTGCCAGCAGTCCCGGTGAGGGCGCAAGGGAAAAACTGTTTTTT.

DNA of the CDR3: TGTGCCAGCAGCGTAGCGTCTAGGGCGGGGGGCCAAGAGACCCAGTACTTC. Amino acid sequence: CASSVASRAGGQETQYF. The rearrangement uses TRBV9 and TRBJ2-5, with TRBD2 identical over 8 bases. Per the germline V gene, CDR1 is SGDLS and CDR2 is YYNGEE. V was pared by 0 bases and J by 1 base, with 8 bases of the junction left unmatched. The CDR3 consists of 17 residues. The whole variable domain, filled in from reference TRBV9 and TRBJ2-5, reads DSGVTQTPKHLITATGQRVTLRCSPRSGDLSVYWYQQSLDQGLQFLIQYYNGEERAKGNILERFSAQQFPDLHSELNLSSLELGDSALYFCASSVASRAGGQETQYFGPGTRLLVL.

This clone has a single count. The chain couples TRBV4-1 to TRBJ2-1; 10 nucleotides align to TRBD2. The germline gives CDR1 MGHRA, CDR2 YSYEKL. Trimming at V came to 1 base and at J to 0 bases, leaving 0 bases not matched to a gene. The CDR3 consists of 16 residues. The CDR3 DNA sequence: TGCGCCAGCAGCCAAGGACTAGCGGGCTCCTACAATGAGCAGTTCTTC. The encoded protein is CASSQGLAGSYNEQFF.

V usage is TRBV6-2 or TRBV6-3 and J usage is TRBJ2-1; tentatively, D is TRBD2 (7 bases). The CDR3 length is 15 residues. With 6 bases removed from V and 7 bases from J, the gap between germline ends came to 19 bases. Germline V gene data show CDR1 as MNHEY and CDR2 as SVGEGT. In DNA form, the CDR3 reads TGTGCCAGCAGCACCGGGGCGGGGGCTTGGAATGAGCAGTTCTTC. Translated: CASSTGAGAWNEQFF.

The V gene is TRBV4-2, the J gene TRBJ2-5; unclear D gene. Per germline, CDR1 LGHNA and CDR2 YNFKEQ. This CDR3 has 16 amino acids. Trimming took off 4 bases at V and 5 bases at J, with 20 bases between the two ends. The CDR3 DNA reads as TGTGCCAGCAGCCGTCTACCTGGGCCCCGGAACGAGACCCAGTACTTC. Translated: CASSRLPGPRNETQYF.

J is TRBJ2-2 and V is TRBV6-5; weak D call: TRBD2 (6 bases). V shed 8 bases and J shed 4 bases, with 17 bases lying between them. Per the germline V gene, CDR1 is MNHEY and CDR2 is SVGAGI. This CDR3 region has 15 residues. CDR3 bases: TGTGCCAGCGAAACGGGCAGGAGGGGCACCGGGGAGCTGTTTTTT. It is translated as CASETGRRGTGELFF.

The J gene is TRBJ2-1, the V gene TRBV9, with 10 bases matching TRBD1. The germline CDR1 and CDR2 sequences are SGDLS and YYNGEE. V lost 4 bases, J lost 6 bases, and 4 bases stayed unmatched. This CDR3 comprises 14 residues. The CDR3 reads CASSIGTGANEQFF. The CDR3 bases are TGTGCCAGCAGCATTGGGACAGGGGCCAATGAGCAGTTCTTC.